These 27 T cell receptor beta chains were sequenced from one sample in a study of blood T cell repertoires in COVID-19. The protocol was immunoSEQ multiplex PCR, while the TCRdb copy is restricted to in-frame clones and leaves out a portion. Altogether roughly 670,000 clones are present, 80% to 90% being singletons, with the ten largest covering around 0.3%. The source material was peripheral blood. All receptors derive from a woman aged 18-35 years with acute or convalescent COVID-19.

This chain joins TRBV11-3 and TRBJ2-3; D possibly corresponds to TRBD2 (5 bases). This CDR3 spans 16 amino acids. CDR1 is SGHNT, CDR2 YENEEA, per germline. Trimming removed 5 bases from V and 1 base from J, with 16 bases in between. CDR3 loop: CASSLRTTRGTDTQYF. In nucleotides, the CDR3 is TGTGCCAGCAGCCTCCGGACCACGAGGGGCACAGATACGCAGTATTTT.

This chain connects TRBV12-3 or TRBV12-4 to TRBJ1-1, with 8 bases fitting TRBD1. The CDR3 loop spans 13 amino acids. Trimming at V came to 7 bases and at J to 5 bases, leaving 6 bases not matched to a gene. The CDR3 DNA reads TGTGCCAGCACTCACAGGGGGAATACTGAAGCTTTCTTT. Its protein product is CASTHRGNTEAFF.

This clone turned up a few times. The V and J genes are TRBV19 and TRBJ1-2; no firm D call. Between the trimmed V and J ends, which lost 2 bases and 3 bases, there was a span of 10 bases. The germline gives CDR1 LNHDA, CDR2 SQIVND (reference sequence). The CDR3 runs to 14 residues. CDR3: CASSISGFYYGYTF. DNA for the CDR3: TGTGCCAGTAGTATATCGGGTTTCTACTATGGCTACACCTTC.

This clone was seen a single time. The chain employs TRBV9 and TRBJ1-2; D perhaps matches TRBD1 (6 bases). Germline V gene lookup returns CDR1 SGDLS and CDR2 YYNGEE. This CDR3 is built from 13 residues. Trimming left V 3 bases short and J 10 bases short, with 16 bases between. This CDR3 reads CASSDGTSMVYTF. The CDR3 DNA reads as TGTGCCAGCAGCGATGGGACAAGTATGGTCTACACCTTC. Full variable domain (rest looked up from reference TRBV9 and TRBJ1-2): DSGVTQTPKHLITATGQRVTLRCSPRSGDLSVYWYQQSLDQGLQFLIQYYNGEERAKGNILERFSAQQFPDLHSELNLSSLELGDSALYFCASSDGTSMVYTFGSGTRLTVV.

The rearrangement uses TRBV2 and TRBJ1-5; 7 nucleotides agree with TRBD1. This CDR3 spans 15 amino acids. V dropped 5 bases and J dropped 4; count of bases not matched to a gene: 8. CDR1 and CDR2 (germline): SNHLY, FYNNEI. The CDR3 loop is CASSLGTAGNQPQHF. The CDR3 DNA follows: TGTGCCAGCAGTCTAGGGACAGCAGGGAATCAGCCCCAGCATTTT.

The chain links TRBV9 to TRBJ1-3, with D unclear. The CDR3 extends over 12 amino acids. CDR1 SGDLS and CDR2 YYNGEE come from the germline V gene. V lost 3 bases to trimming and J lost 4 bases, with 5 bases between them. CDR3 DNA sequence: TGTGCCAGCAGCGGTATGGGAAACACCATATATTTT. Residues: CASSGMGNTIYF.

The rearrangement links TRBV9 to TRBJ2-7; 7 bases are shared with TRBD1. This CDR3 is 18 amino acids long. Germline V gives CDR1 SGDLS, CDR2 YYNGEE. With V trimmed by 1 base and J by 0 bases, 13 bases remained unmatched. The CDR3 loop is CASSVKRKTGRISYEQYF. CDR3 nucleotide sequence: TGTGCCAGCAGCGTAAAACGCAAGACAGGGCGCATCTCCTACGAGCAGTACTTC.

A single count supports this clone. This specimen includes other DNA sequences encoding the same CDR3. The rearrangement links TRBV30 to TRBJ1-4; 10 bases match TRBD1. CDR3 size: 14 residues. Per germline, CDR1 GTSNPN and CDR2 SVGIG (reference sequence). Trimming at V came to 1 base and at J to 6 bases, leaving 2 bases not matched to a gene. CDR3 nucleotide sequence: TGTGCCTGGAGTGCTGGGACAGGGGATGAAAAACTGTTTTTT. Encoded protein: CAWSAGTGDEKLFF.

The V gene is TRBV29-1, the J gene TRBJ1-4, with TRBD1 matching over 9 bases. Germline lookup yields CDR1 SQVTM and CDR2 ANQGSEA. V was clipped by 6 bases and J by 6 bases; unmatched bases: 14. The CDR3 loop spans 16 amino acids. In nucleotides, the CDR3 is TGCAGCGTCGTCCCGGGACAGGGTGTTCGGGATGAAAAACTGTTTTTT. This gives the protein CSVVPGQGVRDEKLFF.

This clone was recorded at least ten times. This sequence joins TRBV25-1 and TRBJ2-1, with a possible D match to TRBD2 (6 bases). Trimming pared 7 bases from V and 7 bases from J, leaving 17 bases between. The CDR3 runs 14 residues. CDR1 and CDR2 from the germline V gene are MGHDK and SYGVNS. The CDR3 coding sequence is TGTGCCAGCACCGTAGCGGCCGACGTTAATGAGCAGTTCTTC. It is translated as CASTVAADVNEQFF.

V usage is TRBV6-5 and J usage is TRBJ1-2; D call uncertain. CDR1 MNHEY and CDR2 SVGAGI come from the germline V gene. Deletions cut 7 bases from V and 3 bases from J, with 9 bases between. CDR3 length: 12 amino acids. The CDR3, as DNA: TGTGCCAGCATATCCCGGGACTATGGCTACACCTTC. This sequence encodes CASISRDYGYTF.

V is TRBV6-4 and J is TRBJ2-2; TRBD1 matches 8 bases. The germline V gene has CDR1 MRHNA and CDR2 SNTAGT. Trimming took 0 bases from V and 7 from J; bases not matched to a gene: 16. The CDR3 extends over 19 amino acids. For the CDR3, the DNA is TGTGCCAGCAGTGACTCGGGGGCAACAGGACAGGGAACGGTCGGGGAGCTGTTTTTT. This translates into CASSDSGATGQGTVGELFF.

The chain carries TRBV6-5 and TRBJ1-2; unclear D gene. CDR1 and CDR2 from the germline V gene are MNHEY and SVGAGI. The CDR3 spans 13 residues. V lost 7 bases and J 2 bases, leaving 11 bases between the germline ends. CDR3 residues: CASTRGVNYGYTF. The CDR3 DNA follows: TGTGCCAGCACGCGGGGAGTGAACTATGGCTACACCTTC.

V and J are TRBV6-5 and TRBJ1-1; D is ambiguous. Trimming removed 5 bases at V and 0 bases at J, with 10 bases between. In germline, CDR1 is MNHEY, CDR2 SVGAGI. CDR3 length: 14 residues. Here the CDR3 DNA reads TGTGCCAGCAGTCCCGGCAGGTTGAACACTGAAGCTTTCTTT. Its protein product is CASSPGRLNTEAFF.

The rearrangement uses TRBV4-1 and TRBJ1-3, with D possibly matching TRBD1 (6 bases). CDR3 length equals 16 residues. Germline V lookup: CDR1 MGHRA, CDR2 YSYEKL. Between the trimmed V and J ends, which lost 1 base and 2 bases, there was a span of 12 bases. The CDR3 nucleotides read TGCGCCAGCAGCCAAGTGAGCCAGGGGACTGGAAACACCATATATTTT. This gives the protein CASSQVSQGTGNTIYF.

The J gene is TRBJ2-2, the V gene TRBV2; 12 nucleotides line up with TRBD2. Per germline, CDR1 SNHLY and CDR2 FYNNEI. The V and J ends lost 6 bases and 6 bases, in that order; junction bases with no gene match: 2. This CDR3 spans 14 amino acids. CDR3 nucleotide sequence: TGTGCCAGCAGCCGACTAGCGGGGGCCGGGGAGCTGTTTTTT. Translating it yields CASSRLAGAGELFF.

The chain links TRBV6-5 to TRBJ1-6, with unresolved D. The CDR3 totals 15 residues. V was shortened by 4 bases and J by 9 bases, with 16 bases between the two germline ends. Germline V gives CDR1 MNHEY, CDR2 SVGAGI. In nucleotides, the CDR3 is TGTGCCAGCAGTTCGACGACTGCTTTGGGTTCACCCCTCCACTTT. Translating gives CASSSTTALGSPLHF.

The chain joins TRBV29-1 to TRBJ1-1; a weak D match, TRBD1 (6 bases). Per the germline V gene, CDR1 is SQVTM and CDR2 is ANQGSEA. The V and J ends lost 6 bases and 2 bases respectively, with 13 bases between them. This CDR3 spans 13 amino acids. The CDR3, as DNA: TGCAGCGTCCCAGGGACATTAAACACTGAAGCTTTCTTT. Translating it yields CSVPGTLNTEAFF.

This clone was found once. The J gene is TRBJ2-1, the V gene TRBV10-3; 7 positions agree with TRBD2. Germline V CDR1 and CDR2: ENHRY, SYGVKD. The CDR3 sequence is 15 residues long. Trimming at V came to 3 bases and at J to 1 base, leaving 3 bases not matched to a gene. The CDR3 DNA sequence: TGTGCCATCAGTGAAACGGGGGGTTCCTACAATGAGCAGTTCTTC. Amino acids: CAISETGGSYNEQFF.

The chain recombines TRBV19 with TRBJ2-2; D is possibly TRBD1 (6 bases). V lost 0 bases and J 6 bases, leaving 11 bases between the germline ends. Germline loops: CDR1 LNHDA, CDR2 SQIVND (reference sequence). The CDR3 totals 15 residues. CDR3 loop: CASSIDQQGPGELFF. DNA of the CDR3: TGTGCCAGTAGTATAGACCAACAGGGTCCCGGGGAGCTGTTTTTT.

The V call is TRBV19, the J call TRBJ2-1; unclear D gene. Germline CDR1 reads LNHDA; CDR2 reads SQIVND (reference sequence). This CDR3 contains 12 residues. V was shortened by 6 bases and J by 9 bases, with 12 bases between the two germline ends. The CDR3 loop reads CASSAIYGEQFF. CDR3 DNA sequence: TGTGCCAGTAGCGCTATATACGGTGAGCAGTTCTTC.

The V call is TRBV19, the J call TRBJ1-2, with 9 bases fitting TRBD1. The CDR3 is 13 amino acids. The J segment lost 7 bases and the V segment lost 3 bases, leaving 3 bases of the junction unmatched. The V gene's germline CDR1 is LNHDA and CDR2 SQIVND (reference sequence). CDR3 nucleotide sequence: TGTGCCAGTAGTATCCCACAGGGGGCTGGCTACACCTTC. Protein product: CASSIPQGAGYTF. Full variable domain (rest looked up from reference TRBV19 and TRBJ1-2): DGGITQSPKYLFRKEGQNVTLSCEQNLNHDAMYWYRQDPGQGLRLIYYSQIVNDFQKGDIAEGYSVSREKKESFPLTVTSAQKNPTAFYLCASSIPQGAGYTFGSGTRLTVV.

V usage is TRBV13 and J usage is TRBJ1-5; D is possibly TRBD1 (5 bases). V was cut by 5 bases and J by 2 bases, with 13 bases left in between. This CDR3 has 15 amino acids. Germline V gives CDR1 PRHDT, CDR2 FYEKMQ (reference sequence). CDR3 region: CASSQWGEGNQPQHF. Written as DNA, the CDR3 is TGTGCCAGCAGCCAATGGGGGGAGGGCAATCAGCCCCAGCATTTT.

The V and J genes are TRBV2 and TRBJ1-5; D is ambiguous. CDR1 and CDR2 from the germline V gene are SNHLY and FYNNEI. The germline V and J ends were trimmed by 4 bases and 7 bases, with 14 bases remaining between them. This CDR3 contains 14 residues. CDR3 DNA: TGTGCCAGCAGTGTGCTTGCTCGGGAACAGCCCCAGCATTTT. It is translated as CASSVLAREQPQHF.

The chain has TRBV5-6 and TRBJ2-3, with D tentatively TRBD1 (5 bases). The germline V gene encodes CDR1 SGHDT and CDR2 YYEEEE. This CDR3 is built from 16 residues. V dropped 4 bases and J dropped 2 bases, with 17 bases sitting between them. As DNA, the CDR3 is TGTGCCAGCAGCCCCTTGGGAATAGGGGACACAGATACGCAGTATTTT. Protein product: CASSPLGIGDTDTQYF. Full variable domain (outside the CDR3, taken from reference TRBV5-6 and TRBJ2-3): DAGVTQSPTHLIKTRGQQVTLRCSPKSGHDTVSWYQQALGQGPQFIFQYYEEEERQRGNFPDRFSGHQFPNYSSELNVNALLLGDSALYLCASSPLGIGDTDTQYFGPGTRLTVL.

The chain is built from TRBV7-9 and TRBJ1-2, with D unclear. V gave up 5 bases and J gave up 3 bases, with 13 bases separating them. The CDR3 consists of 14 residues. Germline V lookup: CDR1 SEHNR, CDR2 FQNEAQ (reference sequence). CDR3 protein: CASSPPRGDYGYTF. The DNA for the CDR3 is TGTGCCAGCAGCCCCCCGCGGGGAGACTATGGCTACACCTTC.

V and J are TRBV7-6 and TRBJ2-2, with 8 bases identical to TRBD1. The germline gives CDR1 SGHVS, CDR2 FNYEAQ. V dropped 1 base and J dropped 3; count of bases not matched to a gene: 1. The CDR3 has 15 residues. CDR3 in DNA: TGTGCCAGCAGCTTAGTACAGGGGGACACCGGGGAGCTGTTTTTT. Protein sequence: CASSLVQGDTGELFF. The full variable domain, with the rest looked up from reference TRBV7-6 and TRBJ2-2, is GAGVSQSPRYKVTKRGQDVALRCDPISGHVSLYWYRQALGQGPEFLTYFNYEAQQDKSGLPNDRFSAERPEGSISTLTIQRTEQRDSAMYRCASSLVQGDTGELFFGEGSRLTVL.